The 29 T cell receptor beta chains listed next were all sequenced from one sample in a study of quantifying T cell responses using KT2 cells. Study overall: cDNA was made from DNase-treated RNA using alpha and beta constant primers.

An oligo carrying a UMI was ligated to the cDNA 3' end. The first PCR ran three to four cycles with an equimolar RC1.1 and RC1.2 beta primer mix. TCRdb fed the UMI-ligation and nested PCR reads into MiXCR, producing one record per CDR3 protein. The sample has 45,000 to 65,000 distinct CDR3 sequences, around 12% seen once; the top ten hold roughly 9%. Sequencing input: PBMCs spiked with cells of the T cell clone KT2. All receptors come from a human donor.

The chain employs TRBV20-1 and TRBJ1-4; a possible D gene is TRBD1 (6 bases). Trimming cost V 1 base and J 5 bases, with 14 bases left between them. Germline V CDR1 and CDR2: DFQATT, SNEGSKA (reference sequence). The CDR3 extends over 15 amino acids. The CDR3 DNA follows: TGCAGTGCTAGAGTCGGGGGGCAGGGAAATGAAAAACTGTTTTTT. It yields the protein CSARVGGQGNEKLFF.

This clonotype has a handful of counts. The chain is built from TRBV9 and TRBJ1-5, with D possibly being TRBD1 (5 bases). Trimming removed 0 bases from V and 6 bases from J, with 10 bases in between. The CDR3 length is 14 residues. Germline V gene lookup returns CDR1 SGDLS and CDR2 YYNGEE. The CDR3 bases are TGTGCCAGCAGCGTAGGTTCTGGGGCTCAGCCCCAGCATTTT. It translates to CASSVGSGAQPQHF. The entire variable domain, with the rest obtained from reference TRBV9 and TRBJ1-5, is as follows: DSGVTQTPKHLITATGQRVTLRCSPRSGDLSVYWYQQSLDQGLQFLIQYYNGEERAKGNILERFSAQQFPDLHSELNLSSLELGDSALYFCASSVGSGAQPQHFGDGTRLSIL.

This clonotype has a count of ten or more. The chain couples TRBV20-1 to TRBJ1-1; D call uncertain. V lost 0 bases, J lost 0 bases, and 8 bases lay in between. The V gene's germline CDR1 is DFQATT and CDR2 SNEGSKA (reference sequence). The CDR3 totals 14 residues. The DNA for the CDR3 is TGCAGTGCTAGAGATGGGTCAGTGAACACTGAAGCTTTCTTT. This codes for CSARDGSVNTEAFF.

The chain carries TRBV3-1 and TRBJ2-7; TRBD2 matches at 9 bases. The ends lost 1 base at V and 3 bases at J; junction bases unmatched: 4. This CDR3 contains 15 residues. Germline V gives CDR1 LGHDT, CDR2 YNNKEL (reference sequence). CDR3 sequence reads: CASSQGATSGYEQYF. The CDR3 region has the DNA TGTGCCAGCAGCCAAGGGGCGACTAGCGGCTACGAGCAGTACTTC.

This clonotype was counted many times. The chain couples TRBV20-1 to TRBJ1-6; TRBD1 matches at 7 bases. The germline V gene has CDR1 DFQATT and CDR2 SNEGSKA (reference sequence). The J segment lost 10 bases and the V segment lost 7 bases, leaving 10 bases of the junction unmatched. The CDR3 sequence is 13 residues long. The CDR3 DNA reads TGCAGTGGGTGGGACAGAGGCAGCTCACCCCTCCACTTT. It codes for CSGWDRGSSPLHF.

This clonotype was observed a few times. The V and J genes are TRBV3-1 and TRBJ2-2; 7 positions agree with TRBD1. Germline V gene data show CDR1 as LGHDT and CDR2 as YNNKEL (reference sequence). The CDR3 loop spans 16 amino acids. Trimming cost V 3 bases and J 6 bases; bases outside gene matches: 10. CDR3 sequence: CASSHTWDSGPGELFF. The CDR3 nucleotides are TGTGCCAGCAGCCACACCTGGGACAGCGGACCCGGGGAGCTGTTTTTT.

Comment on this clonotype: A read error may explain this, as a much larger clone is one base away. This chain links TRBV5-4 with TRBJ1-6, with 10 bases that match TRBD1. Germline V gives CDR1 SGHNT, CDR2 YYREEE (reference sequence). The CDR3 length is 17 residues. CDR3 protein: CVSSSRTGGSYNSPLHF. Here the CDR3 DNA reads TGTGTCAGCAGTTCCAGGACAGGGGGCTCCTATAATTCACCCCTCCACTTT.

V usage is TRBV7-9 and J usage is TRBJ2-5; D is undetermined. Trimming took off 2 bases at V and 0 bases at J, with 10 bases between the two ends. Per the germline V gene, CDR1 is SEHNR and CDR2 is FQNEAQ (reference sequence). This CDR3 contains 15 residues. The CDR3 DNA is TGTGCCAGCAGCTTATTAGTGGCCGACCAAGAGACCCAGTACTTC. Amino acids: CASSLLVADQETQYF.

The rearrangement links TRBV29-1 to TRBJ2-1; D gene ambiguous. CDR3 length: 15 amino acids. The V end was cut by 7 bases, the J end by 4 bases, with 20 bases between. Germline V gene lookup returns CDR1 SQVTM and CDR2 ANQGSEA. CDR3 in amino acids: CSALPSVVPYNEQFF. The CDR3 coding sequence is TGCAGCGCTCTCCCCTCGGTCGTCCCATACAATGAGCAGTTCTTC.

CDR3 nucleotide sequence: TGTGCCAGCAGCTTGATGGGGGAGCGCAATCAGCCCCAGCATTTT. This encodes CASSLMGERNQPQHF. The genes are TRBV5-8 and TRBJ1-5; TRBD1 is a possible D gene (5 bases). The ends were cut back, 1 base at V and 2 bases at J, with 10 bases in the middle. This CDR3 region has 15 residues. Germline V gene data show CDR1 as SGHTS and CDR2 as YDEGEE.

The table lists this clonotype with a few counts. This chain joins TRBV5-6 and TRBJ1-1; no firm D call. The CDR3 is 15 residues long. The germline CDR1 and CDR2 sequences are SGHDT and YYEEEE. The V end was cut by 2 bases, the J end by 4 bases, with 15 bases between. DNA of the CDR3: TGTGCCAGCAGCTTTTGGAGGAGGAAGGGCACTGAAGCTTTCTTT. Translated: CASSFWRRKGTEAFF.

The J gene is TRBJ2-1, the V gene TRBV4-3, with D possibly matching TRBD1 (6 bases). The CDR3 is 16 amino acids. Germline lookup yields CDR1 LGHNA and CDR2 YSLEER. Trimming cost V 1 base and J 4 bases, with 14 bases left between them. This chain's CDR3 is CASSQGGQTRYNEQFF. Written as DNA, the CDR3 is TGCGCCAGCAGCCAAGGAGGACAGACCCGATACAATGAGCAGTTCTTC.

This chain joins TRBV6-2 or TRBV6-3 and TRBJ2-3; D ambiguous. In germline, CDR1 is MNHEY, CDR2 SVGEGT. The V gene lost 6 bases and the J gene lost 3 bases, with 19 bases spanning the gap. The CDR3 is made up of 16 amino acids. As DNA, the CDR3 is TGTGCCAGCAGCTACCTGGCTAGAGTTCGGACAGATACGCAGTATTTT. Its protein is CASSYLARVRTDTQYF.

This clonotype has only a few counts. V gene TRBV6-2 or TRBV6-3 combines with J gene TRBJ2-7; no clear D gene. CDR1 MNHEY and CDR2 SVGEGT come from the germline V gene. This CDR3 region has 14 residues. V was clipped by 6 bases and J by 2 bases, with 14 bases between them. The DNA for the CDR3 is TGTGCCAGCAGGGGTGGCCCCACCCCCTACGAGCAGTACTTC. It specifies CASRGGPTPYEQYF.

This clonotype has more than one count but fewer than ten. The chain is built from TRBV5-4 and TRBJ2-1, with D tentatively TRBD2 (6 bases). Between the trimmed V and J ends, which lost 6 bases and 2 bases, there was a span of 18 bases. The CDR3 runs to 16 residues. Germline assignment: CDR1 SGHNT and CDR2 YYREEE (reference sequence). The CDR3 reads CASTPGPGEAYNEQFF. The CDR3 coding sequence is TGTGCCAGCACCCCCGGCCCGGGGGAGGCCTACAATGAGCAGTTCTTC. The entire variable domain, with the rest obtained from reference TRBV5-4 and TRBJ2-1, is as follows: ETGVTQSPTHLIKTRGQQVTLRCSSQSGHNTVSWYQQALGQGPQFIFQYYREEENGRGNFPPRFSGLQFPNYSSELNVNALELDDSALYLCASTPGPGEAYNEQFFGPGTRLTVL.

In its sample, this clonotype was seen a few times. J is TRBJ2-2 and V is TRBV24-1, with 14 bases that match TRBD2. CDR3 length: 14 residues. The germline CDR1 and CDR2 sequences are KGHDR and SFDVKD. J was trimmed by 6 bases and V by 7 bases; bases with no gene match: 0. The CDR3 sequence is CATRGLAGAGELFF. CDR3 DNA: TGTGCCACCAGGGGACTAGCGGGAGCCGGGGAGCTGTTTTTT.

V usage is TRBV29-1 and J usage is TRBJ2-4, with no clear D. V shed 8 bases and J shed 3 bases, with 14 bases lying between them. The germline V gene encodes CDR1 SQVTM and CDR2 ANQGSEA. The CDR3 loop spans 13 amino acids. The CDR3 coding sequence is TGCAGCTTCAGGTGGGGTAGCAAAAACATTCAGTACTTC. Translated, it gives CSFRWGSKNIQYF.

This clonotype was counted between two and nine times. The genes are TRBV3-1 and TRBJ2-1, with 9 positions matching TRBD2. Germline-derived CDR1 and CDR2 are LGHDT and YNNKEL (reference sequence). CDR3 length: 16 amino acids. The V segment lost 0 bases and the J segment 6 bases; nucleotides outside the gene matches: 6. The CDR3 here is CASSQDASGTANEQFF. CDR3 bases: TGTGCCAGCAGCCAAGATGCTAGCGGGACGGCCAATGAGCAGTTCTTC.

The sample holds many counts of this clonotype. The gene calls are TRBV20-1 and TRBJ1-1; D remains unclear. CDR1 and CDR2 from the germline V gene are DFQATT and SNEGSKA (reference sequence). The germline V and J ends were trimmed by 6 bases and 0 bases, with 5 bases remaining between them. CDR3 length equals 11 residues. CDR3 nucleotides: TGCAGTGCGATGTTGAACACTGAAGCTTTCTTT. Amino acids: CSAMLNTEAFF.

The chain couples TRBV6-1 to TRBJ1-1; D gene uncertain. Per germline, CDR1 MNHNS and CDR2 SASEGT. CDR3 length: 13 residues. V was clipped by 6 bases and J by 5 bases, with 13 bases between them. The CDR3 reads CASSTDLGTEAFF. The CDR3 nucleotides are TGTGCCAGCAGCACAGACTTAGGGACTGAAGCTTTCTTT.

This clonotype was detected many times. The rearrangement joins TRBV12-3 or TRBV12-4 to TRBJ2-3; 10 bases map to TRBD1. V lost 4 bases and J lost 2; bases outside the gene matches: 12. This CDR3 spans 18 amino acids. In DNA form, the CDR3 reads TGTGCCAGCAGTTCACGGACAGGGGGACTCCCCTCCACAGATACGCAGTATTTT. It specifies CASSSRTGGLPSTDTQYF.

In its sample, this clonotype was seen a few times. The chain uses TRBV20-1 and TRBJ1-2; TRBD1 matches 7 bases. The CDR3 length is 15 residues. CDR1 is DFQATT, CDR2 SNEGSKA, per germline (reference sequence). With V trimmed by 3 bases and J by 2 bases, 9 bases remained unmatched. CDR3: CSASLQGFTNYGYTF. CDR3 nucleotide sequence: TGCAGTGCTAGCCTACAGGGGTTCACCAACTATGGCTACACCTTC.

In this sample, this clonotype turned up once. The chain is built from TRBV20-1 and TRBJ2-3; 7 bases align to TRBD2. Germline V gives CDR1 DFQATT, CDR2 SNEGSKA (reference sequence). The CDR3 sequence is 15 residues long. Germline trimming cut 6 bases from V and 0 bases from J; bases unmatched to any gene: 9. The CDR3 loop reads CSAERASGSTDTQYF. The CDR3 DNA follows: TGCAGTGCCGAGCGGGCTAGCGGTAGCACAGATACGCAGTATTTT.

CDR3 bases: TGCGCCAGCGCACGCGGGGACTCAGATACGCAGTATTTT. It yields the protein CASARGDSDTQYF. This chain connects TRBV5-1 to TRBJ2-3; D is possibly TRBD2 (6 bases). CDR1 and CDR2 (germline): SGHRS, YFSETQ. This CDR3 contains 13 residues. The V end was cut by 7 bases, the J end by 4 bases, with 13 bases between.

Ten or more counts support this clonotype. The J gene is TRBJ2-3, the V gene TRBV6-1; 9 positions match TRBD1. The CDR3 sequence is 16 residues long. V shed 0 bases and J 3 bases; nucleotides not matched to a gene: 4. The germline CDR1 and CDR2 sequences are MNHNS and SASEGT. CDR3 DNA sequence: TGTGCCAGCAGTGAAGCCTGGGACAGGGAAACAGATACGCAGTATTTT. Translated: CASSEAWDRETDTQYF.

V usage is TRBV7-2 and J usage is TRBJ2-7; TRBD2 matches 12 bases. CDR3 length: 19 residues. In germline, CDR1 is SGHTA, CDR2 FQGNSA. The V segment lost 1 base and the J segment 3 bases; nucleotides outside the gene matches: 13. Here the CDR3 reads CASSLVSLAGGDLVYEQYF. CDR3 DNA: TGTGCCAGCAGCTTAGTAAGTCTAGCGGGAGGGGACCTAGTCTACGAGCAGTACTTC.

This clonotype was detected a few times. The chain couples TRBV23-1 to TRBJ2-3; D ambiguous. TRBV23-1 is assigned to the ORF class and has an uncertain function. There are 11 residues in the CDR3. Trimming pared 4 bases from V and 6 bases from J, leaving 5 bases between. CDR3 DNA sequence: TGCGCCAGCAGTCTACCCGATACGCAGTATTTT. Its translation: CASSLPDTQYF.

This clonotype occurred a few times. The genes are TRBV5-4 and TRBJ1-1; D perhaps matches TRBD1 (5 bases). With 0 bases removed from V and 1 base from J, the gap between germline ends came to 19 bases. This CDR3 contains 18 residues. Germline V gives CDR1 SGHNT, CDR2 YYREEE (reference sequence). The CDR3, as DNA: TGTGCCAGCAGCTTGGATCGCAGGGCGGTGACTGCGAACACTGAAGCTTTCTTT. Its translation: CASSLDRRAVTANTEAFF.

This clonotype was observed many times. The genes are TRBV28 and TRBJ2-3, with 9 bases that match TRBD1. The CDR3 totals 16 residues. V lost 4 bases and J lost 3; bases outside the gene matches: 8. Per germline, CDR1 MDHEN and CDR2 SYDVKM. CDR3: CASSSKGQGITDTQYF. In nucleotides, the CDR3 is TGTGCCAGCAGTTCTAAGGGACAGGGCATTACAGATACGCAGTATTTT. The variable domain in full, completed from reference TRBV28 and TRBJ2-3, reads DVKVTQSSRYLVKRTGEKVFLECVQDMDHENMFWYRQDPGLGLRLIYFSYDVKMKEKGDIPEGYSVSREKKERFSLILESASTNQTSMYLCASSSKGQGITDTQYFGPGTRLTVL.